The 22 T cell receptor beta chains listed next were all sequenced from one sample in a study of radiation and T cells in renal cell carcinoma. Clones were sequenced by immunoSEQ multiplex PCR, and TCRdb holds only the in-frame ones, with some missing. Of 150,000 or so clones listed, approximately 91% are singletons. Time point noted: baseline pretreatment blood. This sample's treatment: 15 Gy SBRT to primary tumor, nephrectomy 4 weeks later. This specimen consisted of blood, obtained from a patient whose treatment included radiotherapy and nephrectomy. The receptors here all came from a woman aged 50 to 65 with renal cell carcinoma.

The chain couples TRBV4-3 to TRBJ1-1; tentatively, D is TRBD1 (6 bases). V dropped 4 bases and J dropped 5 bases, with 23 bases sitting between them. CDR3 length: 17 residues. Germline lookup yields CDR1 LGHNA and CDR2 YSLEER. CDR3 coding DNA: TGCGCCAGCAGCCGGGGGCTAAGGGGCATAAGAGATACTGAAGCTTTCTTT. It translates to CASSRGLRGIRDTEAFF.

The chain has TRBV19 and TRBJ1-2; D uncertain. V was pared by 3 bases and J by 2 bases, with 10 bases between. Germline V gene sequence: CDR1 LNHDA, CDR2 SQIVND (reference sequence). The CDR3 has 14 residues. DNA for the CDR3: TGTGCCAGTAGTATTACGGCGGACAACTATGGCTACACCTTC. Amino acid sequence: CASSITADNYGYTF.

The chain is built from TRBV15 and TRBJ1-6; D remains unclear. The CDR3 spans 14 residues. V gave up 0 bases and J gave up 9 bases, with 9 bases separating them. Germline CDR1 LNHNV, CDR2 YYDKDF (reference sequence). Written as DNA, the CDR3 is TGTGCCACCAGCAGAGATGTGGGAGGTTCACCCCTCCACTTT. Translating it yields CATSRDVGGSPLHF.

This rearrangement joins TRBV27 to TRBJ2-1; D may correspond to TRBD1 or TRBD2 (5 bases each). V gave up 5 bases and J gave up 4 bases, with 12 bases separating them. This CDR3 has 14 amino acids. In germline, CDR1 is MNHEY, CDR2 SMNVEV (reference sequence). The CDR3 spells CASSHRDGYNEQFF. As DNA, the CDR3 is TGTGCCAGCAGTCACCGGGACGGATACAATGAGCAGTTCTTC.

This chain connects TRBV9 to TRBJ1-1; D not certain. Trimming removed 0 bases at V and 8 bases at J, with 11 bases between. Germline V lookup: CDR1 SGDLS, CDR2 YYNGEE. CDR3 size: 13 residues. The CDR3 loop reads CASSVAGMGEAFF. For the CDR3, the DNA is TGTGCCAGCAGCGTAGCTGGGATGGGGGAAGCTTTCTTT.

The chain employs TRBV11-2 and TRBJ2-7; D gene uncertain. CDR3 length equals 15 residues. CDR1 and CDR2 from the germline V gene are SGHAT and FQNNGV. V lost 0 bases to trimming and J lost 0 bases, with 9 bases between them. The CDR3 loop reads CASSLEVQSSYEQYF. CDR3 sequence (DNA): TGTGCCAGCAGCTTAGAGGTACAGAGCTCCTACGAGCAGTACTTC.

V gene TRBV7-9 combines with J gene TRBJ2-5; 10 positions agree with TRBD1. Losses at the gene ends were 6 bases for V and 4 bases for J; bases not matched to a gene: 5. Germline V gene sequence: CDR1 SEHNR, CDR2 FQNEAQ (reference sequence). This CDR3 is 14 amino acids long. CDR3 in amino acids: CASSWTGGRETQYF. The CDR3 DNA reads TGTGCCAGCAGTTGGACAGGGGGTAGAGAGACCCAGTACTTC.

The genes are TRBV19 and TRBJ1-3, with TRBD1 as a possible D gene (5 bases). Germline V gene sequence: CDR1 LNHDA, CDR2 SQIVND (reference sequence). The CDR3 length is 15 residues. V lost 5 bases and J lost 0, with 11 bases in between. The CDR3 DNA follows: TGTGCCAGTAGTGACTCTGGGACCTCTGGAAACACCATATATTTT. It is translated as CASSDSGTSGNTIYF.

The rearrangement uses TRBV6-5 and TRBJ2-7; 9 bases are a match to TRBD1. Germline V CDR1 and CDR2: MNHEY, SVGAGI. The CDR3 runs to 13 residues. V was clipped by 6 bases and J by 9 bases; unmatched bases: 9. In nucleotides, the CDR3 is TGTGCCAGCAGCCGGGACAGGGCTGTTGGGCAGTACTTC. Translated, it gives CASSRDRAVGQYF.

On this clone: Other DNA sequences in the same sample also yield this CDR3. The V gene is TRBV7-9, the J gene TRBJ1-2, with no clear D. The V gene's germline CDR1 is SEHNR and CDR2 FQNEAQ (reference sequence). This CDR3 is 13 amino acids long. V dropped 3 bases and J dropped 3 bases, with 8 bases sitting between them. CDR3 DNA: TGTGCCAGCAGCTTGGAGGGAGACTATGGCTACACCTTC. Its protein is CASSLEGDYGYTF.

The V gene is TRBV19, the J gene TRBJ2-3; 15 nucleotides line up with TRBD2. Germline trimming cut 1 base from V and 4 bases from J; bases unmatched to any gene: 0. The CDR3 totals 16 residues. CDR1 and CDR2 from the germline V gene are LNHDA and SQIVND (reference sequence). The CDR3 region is CASSIGTSGGADTQYF. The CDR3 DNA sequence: TGTGCCAGTAGTATAGGGACTAGCGGGGGGGCAGATACGCAGTATTTT.

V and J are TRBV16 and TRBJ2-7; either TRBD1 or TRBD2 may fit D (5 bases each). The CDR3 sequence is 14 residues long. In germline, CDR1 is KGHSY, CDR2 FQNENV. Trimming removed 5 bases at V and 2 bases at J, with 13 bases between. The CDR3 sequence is CASSLGRLTYEQYF. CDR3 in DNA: TGTGCCAGCAGCTTGGGACGTCTAACCTACGAGCAGTACTTC. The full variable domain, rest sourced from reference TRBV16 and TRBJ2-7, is GEEVAQTPKHLVRGEGQKAKLYCAPIKGHSYVFWYQQVLKNEFKFLISFQNENVFDETGMPKERFSAKCLPNSPCSLEIQATKLEDSAVYFCASSLGRLTYEQYFGPGTRLTVT.

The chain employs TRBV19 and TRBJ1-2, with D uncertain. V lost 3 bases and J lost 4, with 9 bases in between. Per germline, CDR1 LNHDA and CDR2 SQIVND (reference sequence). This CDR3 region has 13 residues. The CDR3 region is CASSIPGPYGYTF. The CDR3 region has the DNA TGTGCCAGTAGTATCCCCGGACCCTATGGCTACACCTTC.

CDR3 protein: CASRQGRGYTF. In nucleotides, the CDR3 is TGTGCCAGCAGACAGGGTCGCGGCTACACCTTC. The rearrangement links TRBV25-1 to TRBJ1-2; a possible D gene is TRBD1 (6 bases). The CDR3 covers 11 residues. V shed 6 bases and J shed 8 bases, with 10 bases lying between them. Germline values: CDR1 MGHDK, CDR2 SYGVNS.

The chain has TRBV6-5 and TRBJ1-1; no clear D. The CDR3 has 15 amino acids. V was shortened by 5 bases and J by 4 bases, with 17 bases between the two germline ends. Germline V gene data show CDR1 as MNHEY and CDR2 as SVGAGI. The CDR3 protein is CASSPLRGSGTEAFF. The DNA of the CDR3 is TGTGCCAGCAGTCCCCTGCGGGGTAGTGGCACTGAAGCTTTCTTT.

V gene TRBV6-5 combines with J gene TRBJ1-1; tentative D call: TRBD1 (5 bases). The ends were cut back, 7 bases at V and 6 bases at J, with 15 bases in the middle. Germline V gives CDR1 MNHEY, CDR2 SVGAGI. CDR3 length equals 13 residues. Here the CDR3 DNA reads TGTGCCAGCAACAGAGATCCGGGGGCTGAAGCTTTCTTT. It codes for CASNRDPGAEAFF.

The CDR3 DNA sequence: TGTGCCAGCAGCCCGGATAGGGGGCGAGAGACCCAGTACTTC. This codes for CASSPDRGRETQYF. The chain is built from TRBV5-5 and TRBJ2-5; TRBD1 agrees at 7 bases. Germline values: CDR1 SGHKS, CDR2 YYEKEE (reference sequence). V lost 4 bases, J lost 4 bases, and 7 bases stayed unmatched. The CDR3 extends over 14 amino acids.

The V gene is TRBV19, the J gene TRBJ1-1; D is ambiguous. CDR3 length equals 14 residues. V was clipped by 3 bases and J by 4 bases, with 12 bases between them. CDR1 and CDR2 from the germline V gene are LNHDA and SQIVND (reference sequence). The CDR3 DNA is TGTGCCAGTAGTATGCAGTCGACGGGCACTGAAGCTTTCTTT. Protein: CASSMQSTGTEAFF.

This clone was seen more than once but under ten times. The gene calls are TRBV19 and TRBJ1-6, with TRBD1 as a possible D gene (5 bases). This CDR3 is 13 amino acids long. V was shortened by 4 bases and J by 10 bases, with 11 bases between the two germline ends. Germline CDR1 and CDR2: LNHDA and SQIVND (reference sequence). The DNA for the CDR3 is TGTGCCAGTAGTACCCAGGGCGAGTCACCCCTCCACTTT. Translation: CASSTQGESPLHF.

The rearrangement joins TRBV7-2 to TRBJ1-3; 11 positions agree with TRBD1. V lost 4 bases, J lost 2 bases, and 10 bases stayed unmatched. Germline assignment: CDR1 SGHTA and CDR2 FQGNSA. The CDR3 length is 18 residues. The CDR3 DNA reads TGTGCCAGCAGCTCCCGGGACAGGGGGAGTGGGGCTGGAAACACCATATATTTT. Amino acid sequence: CASSSRDRGSGAGNTIYF.

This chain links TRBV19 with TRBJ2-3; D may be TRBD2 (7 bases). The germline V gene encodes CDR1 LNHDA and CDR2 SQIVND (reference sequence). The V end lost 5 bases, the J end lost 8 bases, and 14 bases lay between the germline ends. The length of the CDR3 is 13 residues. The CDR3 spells CASSPIGGRTQYF. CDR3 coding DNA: TGTGCCAGTAGTCCCATCGGGGGGCGTACGCAGTATTTT.

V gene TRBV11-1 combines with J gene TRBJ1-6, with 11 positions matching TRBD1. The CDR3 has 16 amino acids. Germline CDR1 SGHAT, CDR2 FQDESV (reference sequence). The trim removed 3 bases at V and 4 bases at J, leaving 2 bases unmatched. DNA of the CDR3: TGTGCCAGCAGCTTCGGGACAGGGGGATATAATTCACCCCTCCACTTT. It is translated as CASSFGTGGYNSPLHF.